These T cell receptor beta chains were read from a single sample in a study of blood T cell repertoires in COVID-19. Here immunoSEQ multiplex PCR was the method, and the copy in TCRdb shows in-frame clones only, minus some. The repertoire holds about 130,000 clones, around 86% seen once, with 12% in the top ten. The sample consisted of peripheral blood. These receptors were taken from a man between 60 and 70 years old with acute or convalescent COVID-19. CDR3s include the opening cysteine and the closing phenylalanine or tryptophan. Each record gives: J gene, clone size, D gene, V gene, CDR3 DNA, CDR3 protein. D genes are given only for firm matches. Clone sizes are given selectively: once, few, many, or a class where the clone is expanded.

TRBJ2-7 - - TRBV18 TGTGCCAGCTCACCAACAACCTACGAGCAGTACTTC CASSPTTYEQYF
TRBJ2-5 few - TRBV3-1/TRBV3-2 TGTGCCAGCAGCCTTATAGGGGTTGATAAGACCCAGTACTTC CASSLIGVDKTQYF
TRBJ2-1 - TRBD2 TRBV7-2 TGTGCCAGCAGTCGTACCGGGACTAGCGGGAGGCTCAATGAGCAGTTCTTC CASSRTGTSGRLNEQFF
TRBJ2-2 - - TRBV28 TGTGCCAGCAGTTTTGGCGATTTTAGGGGAATCGGGGAGCTGTTTTTT CASSFGDFRGIGELFF
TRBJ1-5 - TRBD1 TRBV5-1 TGCGCCAGCAGCTACGGAACAGGGGTCGGTCAGCCCCAGCATTTT CASSYGTGVGQPQHF
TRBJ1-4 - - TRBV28 TGTGCCAGCAGTTTACCCACAGGGATTAATGAAAAACTGTTTTTT CASSLPTGINEKLFF
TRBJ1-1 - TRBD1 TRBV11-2 TGTGCCAGCAGCGCTACAGGGGGCTTCACTGAAGCTTTCTTT CASSATGGFTEAFF
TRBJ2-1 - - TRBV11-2 TGTGCCAGCAGCTATTCCGGAACGCGGGACCCCAATGGTGAGCAGTTCTTC CASSYSGTRDPNGEQFF
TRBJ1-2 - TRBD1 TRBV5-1 TGCGCCAGCAGCTTGCTTTGGGGTGCGTCTCCGGACAGGGCCTTCTATGGCTACACCTTC CASSLLWGASPDRAFYGYTF
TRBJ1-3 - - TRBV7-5 TGTGCCACCCACCCGAATGAGGCAGCCTCCTCTGGAAACACCATATATTTT CATHPNEAASSGNTIYF
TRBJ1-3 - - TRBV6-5 TGTGCCAGCAGTTACCGTCAACTCTCTGGAAACACCATATATTTT CASSYRQLSGNTIYF
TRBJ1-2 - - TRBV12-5 TGTGCTAGTGGTTTGGCTCCGTATGGCTACACCTTC CASGLAPYGYTF
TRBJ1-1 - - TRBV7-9 TGTGCCAGCAGCTTAGAGTCGGGGGGCACTGAAGCTTTCTTT CASSLESGGTEAFF
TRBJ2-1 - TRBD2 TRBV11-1 TGTGCCAGCAGCTTAGGGCAGCGGGAATCCTACAATGAGCAGTTCTTC CASSLGQRESYNEQFF
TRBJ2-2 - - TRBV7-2 TGTGCCTCCGGGGTAGCGGTCGCGAACACCGGGGAGCTGTTTTTT CASGVAVANTGELFF
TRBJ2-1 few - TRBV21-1 TGTGCCAGCAGCACACCTCTGGGACTAGCCTATAGGGAGCAGTTCTTC CASSTPLGLAYREQFF
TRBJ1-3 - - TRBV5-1 TGCGCCAGCAGCATTCTAGGACAGAGCTCTGGAAACACCATATATTTT CASSILGQSSGNTIYF
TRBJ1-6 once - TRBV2 TGTGCCAGCACGAGCTCCTATAATTCACCCCTCCACTTT CASTSSYNSPLHF
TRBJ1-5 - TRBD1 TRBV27 TGTGCCAGCAGTGGAAACCGGGACAGTAGCAATCAGCCCCAGCATTTT CASSGNRDSSNQPQHF
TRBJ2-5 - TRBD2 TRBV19 TGTGCCAGTAGCCTCCAACCGGGACTAGCGGGGCAAGAGACCCAGTACTTC CASSLQPGLAGQETQYF
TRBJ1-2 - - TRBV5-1 TGCGCCAGCCGCGTGGAGAGCAACTATGGCTACACCTTC CASRVESNYGYTF
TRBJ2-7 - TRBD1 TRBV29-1 TGCAGCGTGTGGGGGACAGGGGGTTTCGAGCAGTACTTC CSVWGTGGFEQYF
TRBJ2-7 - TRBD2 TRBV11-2 TGTGCCAGCAGCGCCTTAGGAGGGGGCGGGAGGGCCAACGAGCAGTACTTC CASSALGGGGRANEQYF
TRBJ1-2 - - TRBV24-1 TGTGCCACCAGTGATTTGGGCAGGCCGACTAACTATGGCTACACCTTC CATSDLGRPTNYGYTF
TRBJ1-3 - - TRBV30 TGTGCCTGGAGTCCAAAGAGCTCTGGAAACACCATATATTTT CAWSPKSSGNTIYF
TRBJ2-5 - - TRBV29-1 TGCAGCGTTGAACCCCTGGGCAAACAAGAGACCCAGTACTTC CSVEPLGKQETQYF